The 9 T cell receptor beta chains below were found in one sample sequenced in a study of blood T cell repertoires in COVID-19. Clones were sequenced by immunoSEQ multiplex PCR, and TCRdb holds only the in-frame ones, with some missing. This table holds about 270,000 clones, around 90% found once. The sequenced material came from PBMCs or T cells enriched from blood (not recorded which). Every receptor here comes from a woman aged 25 to 45 who had recovered from COVID-19.

This rearrangement joins TRBV6-5 to TRBJ1-2, with no clear D. CDR1 MNHEY and CDR2 SVGAGI come from the germline V gene. The CDR3 is 11 amino acids. The V gene lost 6 bases and the J gene lost 8 bases, with 10 bases spanning the gap. This CDR3 is CASRFGSGYTF. Written as DNA, the CDR3 is TGTGCCAGCAGATTCGGGAGCGGCTACACCTTC.

This chain uses TRBV19 with TRBJ1-4; 8 nucleotides match TRBD1. CDR3 length: 14 residues. V lost 6 bases to trimming and J lost 8 bases; unmatched junction nucleotides: 8. Looked up from germline, CDR1 is LNHDA and CDR2 is SQIVND (reference sequence). The CDR3 nucleotides are TGTGCCAGTAGCCGGGGACAGGTACGGGAAAAACTGTTTTTT. It specifies CASSRGQVREKLFF.

There are a few counts of this clone. The CDR3 DNA reads TGTGCCAGCAGCTTGGGGGGGGGACTAGCGGGATCCCACGAGCAGTACTTC. It codes for CASSLGGGLAGSHEQYF. The chain joins TRBV5-4 to TRBJ2-7; 13 bases line up with TRBD2. With 0 bases clipped from V and 5 bases from J, the junction kept 8 bases outside the gene matches. The CDR3 length is 17 residues. CDR1 is SGHNT and CDR2 is YYREEE in the germline V gene (reference sequence).

The chain has TRBV29-1 and TRBJ1-2; D perhaps matches TRBD1 (5 bases). Germline V gene lookup returns CDR1 SQVTM and CDR2 ANQGSEA. The CDR3 sequence is 14 residues long. The V end lost 5 bases, the J end lost 4 bases, and 17 bases lay between the germline ends. The CDR3, as DNA: TGCAGCGTTAAGCCCTCCCGGGGGGGCTATGGCTACACCTTC. This sequence encodes CSVKPSRGGYGYTF.

J is TRBJ2-7 and V is TRBV6-2 or TRBV6-3; the D is unclear. CDR1 is MNHEY, CDR2 SVGEGT, per germline. Trimming cost V 0 bases and J 6 bases, with 3 bases left between them. The CDR3 is made up of 11 amino acids. DNA of the CDR3: TGTGCCAGCAGTTACTCGAGCGAGCAGTACTTC. This sequence encodes CASSYSSEQYF.

This clone was seen once. This chain connects TRBV6-6 to TRBJ2-7; 10 bases are shared with TRBD2. Germline V gives CDR1 MNHNY, CDR2 SVGAGI (reference sequence). Trimming cost V 1 base and J 2 bases; bases outside gene matches: 2. The CDR3 runs to 15 residues. The CDR3 nucleotides read TGTGCCAGCAGTTACTATAGCGGGGGGACCTACGAGCAGTACTTC. This encodes CASSYYSGGTYEQYF.

This clone was observed a handful of times. The chain links TRBV11-2 to TRBJ1-4; D uncertain. CDR1 is SGHAT and CDR2 is FQNNGV in the germline V gene. The CDR3 covers 13 residues. V was clipped by 2 bases and J by 11 bases, with 12 bases between them. CDR3 sequence: CASSLPSRDKLFF. Here the CDR3 DNA reads TGTGCCAGCAGCTTACCGTCTCGAGATAAACTGTTTTTT.

The chain combines TRBV7-9 with TRBJ1-2, with TRBD1 as a possible D gene (5 bases). Germline loops: CDR1 SEHNR, CDR2 FQNEAQ (reference sequence). With 5 bases removed from V and 8 bases from J, the gap between germline ends came to 15 bases. The CDR3 contains 13 residues. CDR3 loop: CASSPQWGHGYTF. In nucleotides, the CDR3 is TGTGCCAGCAGCCCACAATGGGGCCACGGCTACACCTTC.

The J gene is TRBJ2-1, the V gene TRBV11-3; no clear D gene. The CDR3 is made up of 14 amino acids. V lost 8 bases, J lost 2 bases, and 13 bases lay in between. Germline V gene data show CDR1 as SGHNT and CDR2 as YENEEA. CDR3 bases: TGTGCCAGCGTCCCCTCAGCGCCCTACAATGAGCAGTTCTTC. Its protein product is CASVPSAPYNEQFF.